A selection of T cell receptor beta chains follows, all from one sample in a study of blood T cell repertoires in COVID-19. Only in-frame clones appear in the TCRdb table, and some are missing; sequencing was by immunoSEQ multiplex PCR. The profile shows about 290,000 clones, just under 85% of them singletons. The source material was peripheral blood. The receptor source for this set is a woman aged 45-65 years with active or convalescent COVID-19. CDR3s include the opening cysteine and the closing phenylalanine or tryptophan. The D gene is left open where the match is weak. The listing skips clone size in some rows; elsewhere it reads once, few, many or a size class.

d_call clone_size j_call v_call cdr3_aa cdr3_nt
- - TRBJ2-1 TRBV28 CASSPYGSLNEQFF TGTGCCAGCAGTCCCTACGGGAGTTTGAATGAGCAGTTCTTC
TRBD1 - TRBJ1-5 TRBV29-1 CSVGQGGQPQHF TGCAGCGTCGGACAGGGGGGACAGCCCCAGCATTTT
- - TRBJ2-5 TRBV30 CAWANGGPETQYF TGTGCCTGGGCAAACGGGGGACCAGAGACCCAGTACTTC
- once TRBJ1-1 TRBV21-1 CASSKDGGAFTEAFF TGTGCCAGCAGCAAAGACGGGGGGGCGTTCACTGAAGCTTTCTTT
- few TRBJ1-4 TRBV30 CAWSIPQGGASEKLFF TGTGCCTGGAGTATCCCCCAGGGAGGGGCAAGCGAAAAACTGTTTTTT
- - TRBJ2-5 TRBV2 CASSEATSGETQYF TGTGCCAGCAGTGAAGCGACTAGTGGGGAGACCCAGTACTTC
TRBD2 - TRBJ2-1 TRBV9 CASSVALAGFNNEQFF TGTGCCAGCAGCGTAGCACTAGCGGGGTTTAACAATGAGCAGTTCTTC
TRBD2 few TRBJ2-3 TRBV5-1 CASSLGHGLAGVGDTQYF TGCGCCAGCAGCTTGGGTCATGGACTAGCGGGAGTTGGAGATACGCAGTATTTT
TRBD2 - TRBJ2-7 TRBV5-1 CASSLGLAGAYEQYF TGCGCCAGCAGCTTGGGGCTAGCGGGAGCCTACGAGCAGTACTTC
- once TRBJ1-4 TRBV18 CASSPDQGSGKLFF TGTGCCAGCTCACCTGACCAGGGCTCCGGAAAACTGTTTTTT
- - TRBJ1-2 TRBV19 CASSRHNVDAYSNYGYTF TGTGCCAGTAGTCGACACAACGTGGATGCCTATTCTAACTATGGCTACACCTTC
- - TRBJ2-1 TRBV7-8 CASSLEGAVLGRNEQFF TGTGCCAGCAGCTTAGAAGGAGCGGTCCTAGGGCGGAATGAGCAGTTCTTC
- - TRBJ2-2 TRBV5-1 CANPGLLVGELFF TGCGCCAACCCGGGACTCCTTGTGGGGGAGCTGTTTTTT
- - TRBJ1-4 TRBV19 CASSDGGGNEKLFF TGTGCCAGTAGTGACGGGGGAGGTAATGAAAAACTGTTTTTT
- - TRBJ2-6 TRBV30 CAGLGGSGANVLTF TGTGCCGGCCTCGGGGGCTCTGGGGCCAACGTCCTGACTTTC
TRBD1 - TRBJ1-1 TRBV19 CASSISRQGANTEAFF TGTGCCAGTAGTATAAGTCGGCAGGGGGCTAACACTGAAGCTTTCTTT
- - TRBJ1-1 TRBV10-3 CAISSKPGENTEAFF TGTGCCATCAGTAGTAAGCCGGGGGAGAACACTGAAGCTTTCTTT
TRBD1 - TRBJ1-1 TRBV5-1 CASREAGGAFF TGCGCCAGCAGGGAAGCAGGGGGAGCTTTCTTT
- - TRBJ1-1 TRBV24-1 CATSDTNPGAEAFF TGTGCCACCAGTGATACCAACCCCGGGGCTGAAGCTTTCTTT
TRBD2 - TRBJ2-1 TRBV11-3 CASSSGQIAGGYNEQFF TGTGCCAGCAGCTCTGGCCAGATAGCGGGAGGGTACAATGAGCAGTTCTTC
TRBD2 - TRBJ2-3 TRBV10-3 CAIRSPLAGGADTQYF TGTGCCATCAGATCCCCACTAGCGGGAGGGGCAGATACGCAGTATTTT
TRBD2 once TRBJ2-1 TRBV24-1 CATSAQSGRALGEQFF TGTGCCACCAGTGCCCAGAGCGGGAGGGCCCTCGGTGAGCAGTTCTTC
- - TRBJ2-3 TRBV29-1 CSVGGSTDTQYF TGCAGCGTTGGAGGCAGCACAGATACGCAGTATTTT
- once TRBJ1-1 TRBV9 CASSVAPGTEAFF TGTGCCAGCAGCGTAGCCCCCGGCACTGAAGCTTTCTTT
TRBD2 - TRBJ2-1 TRBV20-1 CSAGLWDEQFF TGCAGTGCGGGACTATGGGATGAGCAGTTCTTC
- - TRBJ1-4 TRBV16 CASSPRQVSGEKLFF TGTGCCAGCAGCCCACGACAGGTGTCAGGTGAAAAACTGTTTTTT
- - TRBJ1-2 TRBV13 CASSSNNYGYTF TGTGCCAGCAGCTCTAATAACTATGGCTACACCTTC
TRBD1 - TRBJ2-1 TRBV10-3 CAISGQGLQEQFF TGTGCCATCTCAGGACAGGGACTGCAAGAGCAGTTCTTC
- - TRBJ2-4 TRBV14 CASSQDLVGGPTNF TGTGCCAGCAGCCAAGATCTCGTAGGGGGACCTACCAACTTC
TRBD2 - TRBJ2-3 TRBV19 CASRPLAGGFTDTQYF TGTGCCAGTCGCCCCCTAGCGGGCGGTTTCACAGATACGCAGTATTTT
TRBD1 few TRBJ2-5 TRBV7-7 CASSSDRGLQETQYF TGTGCCAGCAGCTCAGACAGGGGACTCCAAGAGACCCAGTACTTC
TRBD1 - TRBJ1-1 TRBV2 CASSESPLIDRGRTEAFF TGTGCCAGCAGTGAATCTCCTCTCATTGACAGGGGGCGGACTGAAGCTTTCTTT
- few TRBJ2-1 TRBV12-2 CASRLAAGIGDEQFF TGTGCAAGTCGCTTAGCGGCGGGCATTGGCGATGAGCAGTTCTTC
- - TRBJ2-7 TRBV7-2 CASSANSGNYEQYF TGTGCCAGCAGCGCGAACAGTGGTAACTACGAGCAGTACTTC
TRBD2 - TRBJ2-2 TRBV5-5 CASSLRGLGYTGELFF TGTGCCAGCAGCTTGAGGGGACTAGGATACACCGGGGAGCTGTTTTTT
TRBD2 - TRBJ2-7 TRBV7-9 CASSLDSGRTYEQYF TGTGCCAGCAGCTTAGATAGCGGGAGGACTTACGAGCAGTACTTC
- - TRBJ1-1 TRBV9 CASSSRQNTEAFF TGTGCCAGCAGCTCACGACAGAACACTGAAGCTTTCTTT
TRBD2 few TRBJ2-7 TRBV11-2 CASSFSGSTSYEQYF TGTGCCAGCAGCTTTAGCGGGAGTACGTCCTACGAGCAGTACTTC
- - TRBJ1-3 TRBV7-9 CASSPRFRHSGNTIYF TGTGCCAGCAGCCCCAGATTCAGGCACTCTGGAAACACCATATATTTT
TRBD1 - TRBJ1-5 TRBV6-1 CASSEAALFPYDRGRNQPQHF TGTGCCAGCAGTGAAGCGGCCCTTTTCCCTTACGACAGGGGGCGGAATCAGCCCCAGCATTTT
- - TRBJ1-1 TRBV6-2/TRBV6-3 CASSSGGRGAEAFF TGTGCCAGCAGCTCGGGGGGGAGGGGCGCTGAAGCTTTCTTT
TRBD2 - TRBJ2-4 TRBV18 CASSPGRDQDIQYF TGTGCCAGCTCACCCGGGAGGGATCAGGACATTCAGTACTTC